These 14 T cell receptor beta chains were all obtained from the same sample, sequenced in a study of T cell responses to AZD1222 COVID-19 vaccine. Some clones are missing from TCRdb's copy, which holds only in-frame ones; the method was immunoSEQ multiplex PCR. The table has about 83,000 clones, approximately 90% seen once. The input for sequencing was peripheral blood, taken 28 days after the second AZD1222 dose. These receptors all come from an adult who received the AZD1222 COVID-19 vaccine.

This chain uses TRBV19 with TRBJ1-2, with D unresolved. CDR1 is LNHDA and CDR2 is SQIVND in the germline V gene (reference sequence). The germline V and J ends were trimmed by 6 bases and 1 base, with 18 bases remaining between them. The CDR3 totals 16 residues. CDR3: CASSDGSDTFNYGYTF. The DNA for the CDR3 is TGTGCCAGTAGCGACGGTTCTGATACTTTTAACTATGGCTACACCTTC.

The J gene is TRBJ2-3, the V gene TRBV28; TRBD2 aligns across 7 bases. The V and J ends lost 6 bases and 0 bases, in that order; junction bases with no gene match: 12. CDR3 length: 17 amino acids. The germline CDR1 and CDR2 sequences are MDHEN and SYDVKM. In DNA, the CDR3 is TGTGCCAGCAGGGGGGGAGGGAACAGACCTAGCACAGATACGCAGTATTTT. It codes for CASRGGGNRPSTDTQYF. The variable domain in full, completed from reference TRBV28 and TRBJ2-3, reads DVKVTQSSRYLVKRTGEKVFLECVQDMDHENMFWYRQDPGLGLRLIYFSYDVKMKEKGDIPEGYSVSREKKERFSLILESASTNQTSMYLCASRGGGNRPSTDTQYFGPGTRLTVL.

The chain uses TRBV6-5 and TRBJ2-5; 7 bases align to TRBD1. The CDR3 has 14 residues. From germline, CDR1 is MNHEY and CDR2 SVGAGI. The V segment lost 8 bases and the J segment 5 bases; nucleotides outside the gene matches: 11. The CDR3 sequence is CASGLDRAGETQYF. The DNA of the CDR3 is TGTGCCAGCGGGTTAGACAGGGCCGGGGAGACCCAGTACTTC.

The chain employs TRBV10-2 and TRBJ2-5; unclear D gene. Trimming took 6 bases from V and 3 from J, leaving 11 bases between them. Germline CDR1 reads WSHSY; CDR2 reads SAAADI. The CDR3 has 13 residues. The CDR3 nucleotides are TGCGCCAGCAGCACAGTTATTAAAGAGACCCAGTACTTC. This translates into CASSTVIKETQYF.

The rearrangement joins TRBV7-2 to TRBJ1-4, with a possible D match to TRBD1 (5 bases). Germline assignment: CDR1 SGHTA and CDR2 FQGNSA. Trimming stripped 4 bases from V and 8 bases from J, with 14 bases between. CDR3 length: 14 residues. This CDR3 is CASSSTGTWEKLFF. The CDR3 DNA reads TGTGCCAGCAGCTCTACCGGGACTTGGGAAAAACTGTTTTTT.

V is TRBV28 and J is TRBJ2-7; no clear D gene. The V and J ends lost 5 bases and 3 bases respectively, with 5 bases between them. This CDR3 region has 11 residues. In germline, CDR1 is MDHEN, CDR2 SYDVKM. The CDR3 protein is CASSTNYEQYF. The CDR3 DNA reads as TGTGCCAGCAGTACAAACTACGAGCAGTACTTC.

This chain links TRBV5-1 with TRBJ2-3; 8 nucleotides line up with TRBD2. Germline V lookup: CDR1 SGHRS, CDR2 YFSETQ. V gave up 5 bases and J gave up 3 bases; unmatched junction bases: 5. CDR3 length: 14 residues. The CDR3 region has the DNA TGCGCCAGCAGTTGGGCGGGAGGTACAGATACGCAGTATTTT. Translated, it gives CASSWAGGTDTQYF. The full variable domain, completed using reference TRBV5-1 and TRBJ2-3, is KAGVTQTPRYLIKTRGQQVTLSCSPISGHRSVSWYQQTPGQGLQFLFEYFSETQRNKGNFPGRFSGRQFSNSRSEMNVSTLELGDSALYLCASSWAGGTDTQYFGPGTRLTVL.

This clone has a single count. This chain joins TRBV29-1 and TRBJ2-3; D perhaps matches TRBD2 (6 bases). The CDR3 loop spans 14 amino acids. The germline gives CDR1 SQVTM, CDR2 ANQGSEA. The germline V and J ends were trimmed by 0 bases and 4 bases, with 11 bases remaining between them. The CDR3 DNA is TGCAGCGTTGAAGACGGGGGAGCCCCAGATACGCAGTATTTT. It codes for CSVEDGGAPDTQYF.

V is TRBV28 and J is TRBJ2-1; tentatively, D is TRBD2 (5 bases). Germline V CDR1 and CDR2: MDHEN, SYDVKM. The CDR3 runs to 14 residues. V was trimmed by 9 bases and J by 3 bases, leaving 15 bases between them. The CDR3 is CASIGLRNYNEQFF. For the CDR3, the DNA is TGTGCCAGTATCGGACTTCGGAACTACAATGAGCAGTTCTTC.

J is TRBJ1-2 and V is TRBV5-5; no reliable D call. V gave up 0 bases and J gave up 0 bases, with 9 bases separating them. The CDR3 loop spans 15 amino acids. Germline values: CDR1 SGHKS, CDR2 YYEKEE (reference sequence). CDR3 in DNA: TGTGCCAGCAGCTTGGCCGAACGGACTAACTATGGCTACACCTTC. Translating gives CASSLAERTNYGYTF.

The chain combines TRBV5-4 with TRBJ1-2, with a possible D match to TRBD1 (6 bases). Trimming left V 4 bases short and J 5 bases short, with 21 bases between. Germline values: CDR1 SGHNT, CDR2 YYREEE (reference sequence). CDR3 length: 16 residues. The DNA of the CDR3 is TGTGCCAGCAGCCTGGGAGGGGGACTGAGGGAGTATGGCTACACCTTC. Its protein product is CASSLGGGLREYGYTF. Together with reference TRBV5-4 and TRBJ1-2, the CDR3 gives the full variable domain: ETGVTQSPTHLIKTRGQQVTLRCSSQSGHNTVSWYQQALGQGPQFIFQYYREEENGRGNFPPRFSGLQFPNYSSELNVNALELDDSALYLCASSLGGGLREYGYTFGSGTRLTVV.

The chain is built from TRBV11-2 and TRBJ2-5; perhaps TRBD1 as D (6 bases). This CDR3 region has 15 residues. CDR1 is SGHAT and CDR2 is FQNNGV in the germline V gene. The ends were cut back, 5 bases at V and 2 bases at J, with 15 bases in the middle. The CDR3 DNA follows: TGTGCCAGCAGCAGAGGACAGTCCTATCAAGAGACCCAGTACTTC. This gives the protein CASSRGQSYQETQYF.

The V and J genes are TRBV5-6 and TRBJ2-7; 9 bases line up with TRBD2. Germline V gene data show CDR1 as SGHDT and CDR2 as YYEEEE. The CDR3 is 15 residues long. V was clipped by 0 bases and J by 0 bases; unmatched bases: 1. CDR3 in amino acids: CASSLASGNSYEQYF. The CDR3 coding sequence is TGTGCCAGCAGCTTGGCTAGCGGGAACTCCTACGAGCAGTACTTC. Supplemented by reference TRBV5-6 and TRBJ2-7, the full variable domain reads DAGVTQSPTHLIKTRGQQVTLRCSPKSGHDTVSWYQQALGQGPQFIFQYYEEEERQRGNFPDRFSGHQFPNYSSELNVNALLLGDSALYLCASSLASGNSYEQYFGPGTRLTVT.

The rearrangement joins TRBV11-2 to TRBJ2-1, with TRBD2 matching over 10 bases. The germline gives CDR1 SGHAT, CDR2 FQNNGV. J lost 4 bases, V lost 1 base, and 7 bases had no gene match. The CDR3 is made up of 17 amino acids. CDR3 DNA: TGTGCCAGCAGCTTAGTGACAGCGGGAGGGCCGTACAATGAGCAGTTCTTC. Its translation is CASSLVTAGGPYNEQFF. Using reference TRBV11-2 and TRBJ2-1 for the parts outside the CDR3, the full variable domain is EAGVAQSPRYKIIEKRQSVAFWCNPISGHATLYWYQQILGQGPKLLIQFQNNGVVDDSQLPKDRFSAERLKGVDSTLKIQPAKLEDSAVYLCASSLVTAGGPYNEQFFGPGTRLTVL.